This T cell receptor (beta chain) is drawn from a study of blood T cells in healthy people across ages. Overall study findings and caveats: Unsorted PBMC material precluded a definitive naive versus antigen-experienced comparison.

There are 15 residues in the CDR3. The ends lost 1 base at V and 4 bases at J; junction bases unmatched: 2. Per germline, CDR1 SGHTA and CDR2 FQGTGA. PCR was performed a second time for roughly 7 to 11 cycles using a sample-barcoded 5' primer and a J-beta primer mix. Each cDNA molecule received a tag from a template-switch adaptor that had 12 random nucleotides. Via MiXCR, TCRdb re-called the 5' RACE reads, giving one row per CDR3 protein. The table lists 650,000 to 800,000 distinct CDR3 sequences, under 65% of them singletons. For this clonotype: Its antigen is not known.

This TCR was sampled from an elderly woman in good health. The chain employs TRBV7-3 and TRBJ2-2; 8 nucleotides align to TRBD2. Sequencing used blood. The CDR3 sequence is CASSLRAGVTGELFF. CDR3 coding DNA: TGTGCCAGCAGCTTAAGAGCGGGAGTCACCGGGGAGCTGTTTTTT.